The T cell receptor beta chain under discussion was sequenced for a study of T cells after yellow fever vaccination. Germline lookup yields CDR1 DFQATT and CDR2 SNEGSKA (reference sequence). The CDR3 is made up of 17 amino acids. V lost 1 base and J lost 5; bases outside the gene matches: 11. General study results and limits: Only a small proportion of the clonotypes turned up in both the CD4 and the CD8 compartments, likely arising from convergent recombination.

5'RACE template switching generated TCR cDNA, adding a universal primer site and UMIs. TCRdb analysed the 5' RACE reads with MiXCR anew, one entry per CDR3 protein. The sample lists about 360,000 distinct CDR3 sequences; around 6.5% were seen once. For this clonotype: The antigen remains undetermined.

This rearrangement joins TRBV20-1 to TRBJ2-7; 13 bases line up with TRBD2. Here the sequenced sample was PBMCs, taken 5 days after the yellow fever booster vaccination. The TCR was taken from a man younger than 45 who received the YFV17D yellow fever vaccine. CDR3 in DNA: TGCAGTGCTAGAGCCCGAAGGACTAGCGGGAGTATCAACGAGCAGTACTTC. It is translated as CSARARRTSGSINEQYF.